This is a list of T cell receptor beta chains from one sample in a study of stem cell transplantation in POMP-related autoinflammatory disease. The data were produced by immunoSEQ multiplex PCR, yet TCRdb's version contains in-frame clones alone and is incomplete. The sample includes roughly 68,000 clones, more than 75% of them seen just once. The sequences come from CD4+ T cells from PBMCs, collected after stem cell transplantation. These receptors all stem from a human patient with POMP-related autoinflammation and immune dysregulation (PRAID). Some T cells may be the graft donor's. The CDR3 runs from the conserved cysteine through the conserved F or W. The D gene is left open where the match is weak. Some rows mark clone size as missing; the rest say once, few, many or name a class of expanded clone.

clone_size: NA
v_call: TRBV19
d_call: NA
j_call: TRBJ1-1
cdr3_aa: CASKGTGNTEAFF
cdr3_nt: TGTGCCAGCAAGGGGACGGGGAACACTGAAGCTTTCTTT

clone_size: NA
v_call: TRBV6-5
d_call: TRBD1
j_call: TRBJ1-6
cdr3_aa: CASSYLRQGGGSPLHF
cdr3_nt: TGTGCCAGCAGTTACTTGAGACAGGGCGGTGGATCACCCCTCCACTTT

clone_size: NA
v_call: TRBV7-2
d_call: TRBD2
j_call: TRBJ2-5
cdr3_aa: CASSFRGLAGKIQETQYF
cdr3_nt: TGTGCCAGCAGCTTCCGCGGACTAGCGGGAAAGATTCAAGAGACCCAGTACTTC

clone_size: NA
v_call: TRBV14
d_call: TRBD1
j_call: TRBJ1-6
cdr3_aa: CASSQRTGGQGYNSPLHF
cdr3_nt: TGTGCCAGCAGCCAACGGACAGGGGGACAAGGGTATAATTCACCCCTCCACTTT

clone_size: once
v_call: TRBV5-1
d_call: NA
j_call: TRBJ2-2
cdr3_aa: CASALAEHPGELFF
cdr3_nt: TGCGCCAGCGCCTTAGCGGAGCACCCCGGGGAGCTGTTTTTT

clone_size: NA
v_call: TRBV18
d_call: NA
j_call: TRBJ2-3
cdr3_aa: CASSPTLALRTDTQYF
cdr3_nt: TGTGCCAGCTCACCAACCCTAGCTCTCCGCACAGATACGCAGTATTTT

clone_size: NA
v_call: TRBV2
d_call: TRBD2
j_call: TRBJ2-3
cdr3_aa: CASSVTAGVADTQYF
cdr3_nt: TGTGCCAGCAGTGTGACGGCGGGAGTGGCAGATACGCAGTATTTT

clone_size: NA
v_call: TRBV28
d_call: TRBD1
j_call: TRBJ2-5
cdr3_aa: CASSIGTGGGTQYF
cdr3_nt: TGTGCCAGCAGTATTGGGACAGGGGGGGGGACCCAGTACTTC

clone_size: NA
v_call: TRBV28
d_call: NA
j_call: TRBJ2-3
cdr3_aa: CASSFLWAGGTDTQYF
cdr3_nt: TGTGCCAGCAGTTTCTTGTGGGCCGGGGGCACAGATACGCAGTATTTT

clone_size: NA
v_call: TRBV3-1/TRBV3-2
d_call: NA
j_call: TRBJ2-1
cdr3_aa: CASSLLGPNEQFF
cdr3_nt: TGTGCCAGCAGCCTACTAGGGCCCAATGAGCAGTTCTTC

clone_size: NA
v_call: TRBV7-6
d_call: TRBD1
j_call: TRBJ2-7
cdr3_aa: CASSPTLGQGPYEQYF
cdr3_nt: TGTGCCAGCAGCCCCACCCTGGGACAGGGACCCTACGAGCAGTACTTC

clone_size: NA
v_call: TRBV19
d_call: NA
j_call: TRBJ2-7
cdr3_aa: CASSIVRGSSYEQYF
cdr3_nt: TGTGCCAGTAGTATTGTAAGGGGCAGTAGCTACGAGCAGTACTTC

clone_size: NA
v_call: TRBV19
d_call: NA
j_call: TRBJ1-2
cdr3_aa: CASSIGSADYGYTF
cdr3_nt: TGTGCCAGTAGTATAGGGTCAGCTGACTATGGCTACACCTTC

clone_size: NA
v_call: TRBV5-8
d_call: TRBD2
j_call: TRBJ2-7
cdr3_aa: CASSKGLADLFEQYF
cdr3_nt: TGTGCCAGCAGCAAGGGACTAGCGGACCTCTTTGAGCAGTACTTC

clone_size: NA
v_call: TRBV2
d_call: NA
j_call: TRBJ1-3
cdr3_aa: CARRDSSGNTIYF
cdr3_nt: TGTGCCAGGCGGGATTCCTCTGGAAACACCATATATTTT

clone_size: NA
v_call: TRBV19
d_call: NA
j_call: TRBJ1-5
cdr3_aa: CASSRANQPQHF
cdr3_nt: TGTGCCAGTAGCCGGGCCAATCAGCCCCAGCATTTT

clone_size: NA
v_call: TRBV19
d_call: TRBD2
j_call: TRBJ2-3
cdr3_aa: CASSKESGLAATDTQYF
cdr3_nt: TGTGCCAGTAGTAAGGAATCGGGACTAGCGGCGACAGATACGCAGTATTTT

clone_size: NA
v_call: TRBV28
d_call: NA
j_call: TRBJ1-1
cdr3_aa: CASSEVNTEAFF
cdr3_nt: TGTGCCAGCAGTGAGGTGAACACTGAAGCTTTCTTT

clone_size: few
v_call: TRBV4-1
d_call: TRBD2
j_call: TRBJ2-1
cdr3_aa: CASSQRATSGSQGKFF
cdr3_nt: TGCGCCAGCAGCCAAAGGGCGACTAGCGGGAGCCAAGGAAAGTTCTTC

clone_size: NA
v_call: TRBV19
d_call: NA
j_call: TRBJ1-6
cdr3_aa: CATSQAIPGTPLHF
cdr3_nt: TGTGCCACTAGCCAGGCAATCCCTGGGACACCCCTCCACTTT

clone_size: NA
v_call: TRBV14
d_call: NA
j_call: TRBJ2-5
cdr3_aa: CASSQGIKETQYF
cdr3_nt: TGTGCCAGCAGCCAAGGAATTAAAGAGACCCAGTACTTC

clone_size: NA
v_call: TRBV5-1
d_call: TRBD2
j_call: TRBJ2-1
cdr3_aa: CASSLGLAGDEQFF
cdr3_nt: TGCGCCAGCAGCTTGGGACTAGCGGGAGATGAGCAGTTCTTC

clone_size: NA
v_call: TRBV25-1
d_call: NA
j_call: TRBJ1-5
cdr3_aa: CASSEGSGRGNQPQHF
cdr3_nt: TGTGCCAGCAGTGAAGGGTCCGGAAGAGGCAATCAGCCCCAGCATTTT

clone_size: NA
v_call: TRBV4-1
d_call: NA
j_call: TRBJ2-1
cdr3_aa: CASSPTSISYNEQFF
cdr3_nt: TGCGCCAGCAGCCCTACTAGCATCTCCTACAATGAGCAGTTCTTC

clone_size: NA
v_call: TRBV7-9
d_call: NA
j_call: TRBJ1-4
cdr3_aa: CASSPQGNNEKLFF
cdr3_nt: TGTGCCAGCAGCCCACAGGGTAATAATGAAAAACTGTTTTTT

clone_size: NA
v_call: TRBV27
d_call: TRBD1
j_call: TRBJ2-5
cdr3_aa: CASGHRDRVETQYF
cdr3_nt: TGTGCCAGCGGCCACCGGGACAGGGTTGAGACCCAGTACTTC

clone_size: NA
v_call: TRBV24-1
d_call: NA
j_call: TRBJ2-2
cdr3_aa: CATSRSVGDFGELFF
cdr3_nt: TGTGCCACCAGTCGGTCGGTGGGGGATTTCGGGGAGCTGTTTTTT

clone_size: NA
v_call: TRBV6-1
d_call: TRBD2
j_call: TRBJ2-7
cdr3_aa: CASSKAGAYEQYF
cdr3_nt: TGTGCCAGCAGTAAAGCGGGGGCCTACGAGCAGTACTTC

clone_size: NA
v_call: TRBV7-2
d_call: NA
j_call: TRBJ1-1
cdr3_aa: CASSFEALRIPEAFF
cdr3_nt: TGTGCCAGCAGCTTTGAGGCCCTCCGTATCCCTGAAGCTTTCTTT

clone_size: NA
v_call: TRBV28
d_call: NA
j_call: TRBJ1-4
cdr3_aa: CASRTQGFEKLFF
cdr3_nt: TGTGCCAGCAGAACACAGGGATTCGAAAAACTGTTTTTT

clone_size: NA
v_call: TRBV14
d_call: NA
j_call: TRBJ2-5
cdr3_aa: CASSRMATQYF
cdr3_nt: TGTGCCAGCAGCCGCATGGCGACCCAGTACTTC

clone_size: NA
v_call: TRBV6-5
d_call: NA
j_call: TRBJ2-2
cdr3_aa: CASSYSGGYLSGELFF
cdr3_nt: TGTGCCAGCAGTTACTCGGGGGGTTATTTGTCCGGGGAGCTGTTTTTT

clone_size: NA
v_call: TRBV4-1
d_call: NA
j_call: TRBJ2-5
cdr3_aa: CASSQDGRETQYF
cdr3_nt: TGCGCCAGCAGCCAAGATGGGAGGGAGACCCAGTACTTC

clone_size: NA
v_call: TRBV19
d_call: NA
j_call: TRBJ1-5
cdr3_aa: CASSMETVYSNQPQHF
cdr3_nt: TGTGCCAGTAGTATGGAGACAGTATATAGCAATCAGCCCCAGCATTTT

clone_size: NA
v_call: TRBV11-2
d_call: NA
j_call: TRBJ2-2
cdr3_aa: CASSLWGVGTGELFF
cdr3_nt: TGTGCCAGCAGCTTATGGGGGGTTGGTACCGGGGAGCTGTTTTTT

clone_size: NA
v_call: TRBV5-1
d_call: NA
j_call: TRBJ1-6
cdr3_aa: CASSLTGSGSPLHF
cdr3_nt: TGCGCCAGCAGCTTGACAGGGTCAGGTTCACCCCTCCACTTT

clone_size: NA
v_call: TRBV6-6
d_call: TRBD1
j_call: TRBJ1-1
cdr3_aa: CASSSRDRGTEAFF
cdr3_nt: TGTGCCAGCAGCAGCAGGGACAGGGGGACTGAAGCTTTCTTT

clone_size: NA
v_call: TRBV7-9
d_call: NA
j_call: TRBJ1-1
cdr3_aa: CASSSLPLTSTEAFF
cdr3_nt: TGTGCCAGCAGCTCCCTACCTTTGACGAGCACTGAAGCTTTCTTT

clone_size: NA
v_call: TRBV28
d_call: NA
j_call: TRBJ1-2
cdr3_aa: CASTEQGYYGYTF
cdr3_nt: TGTGCCAGCACCGAACAGGGCTACTATGGCTACACCTTC

clone_size: NA
v_call: TRBV28
d_call: NA
j_call: TRBJ1-3
cdr3_aa: CASSFSGSGNTIYF
cdr3_nt: TGTGCCAGCAGTTTCTCGGGCTCTGGAAACACCATATATTTT

clone_size: NA
v_call: TRBV19
d_call: NA
j_call: TRBJ2-2
cdr3_aa: CASSIPPTGELFF
cdr3_nt: TGTGCCAGTAGTATCCCCCCCACCGGGGAGCTGTTTTTT

clone_size: few
v_call: TRBV19
d_call: NA
j_call: TRBJ2-2
cdr3_aa: CASSTFDSGAGELFF
cdr3_nt: TGTGCCAGTAGTACCTTTGATAGCGGTGCCGGGGAGCTGTTTTTT